This T cell receptor beta chain was captured by sequencing in a study of blood T cell repertoires in COVID-19. Study-level background: Samples representing acute and convalescent COVID-19 were sourced from the United States, Italy and Spain. From T cells, B-cell-depleted T cells, or PBMCs came the material, which was cDNA or gDNA.

Per the study methods: Estimation of nucleated cell counts was performed using reference gene primer amplification. The repertoire was sequenced with immunoSEQ multiplex PCR; TCRdb's copy has only in-frame clones and lacks some. From that table come the V and J calls and clone size; the DNA was used to work out D and trimming. In the table there are roughly 150,000 clones, around 82% of which are singletons. The V gene's germline CDR1 is LGHNA and CDR2 YSLEER. The CDR3 runs to 14 residues. V lost 1 base and J lost 5, with 12 bases in between. The TCR was taken from a woman over 75 with acute or convalescent COVID-19. This chain joins TRBV4-3 and TRBJ2-7, with unresolved D. Sequences were obtained from peripheral blood. CDR3 protein: CASSQASVRDEQYF. DNA of the CDR3: TGCGCCAGCAGCCAAGCATCGGTTAGAGACGAGCAGTACTTC.